This TCR beta chain originates from a study of T cells after yellow fever vaccination. The authors made TCR cDNA by 5'RACE template switching, adding a universal primer site and UMIs. A single record per CDR3 protein comes from TCRdb applying MiXCR to the 5' RACE reads. The sample holds some 150,000 distinct CDR3 sequences, 11% seen once. The table lists this clonotype with many counts. Its specificity is not known. This CDR3 has 14 amino acids. General observations from the study: FACS-sorted repertoires might harbor abundant contaminating clonotypes from the bulk population. The booster saw the reappearance of most primary-vaccination clones (approximately 97% CD4, around 88% CD8).

The rearrangement links TRBV21-1 to TRBJ2-7; TRBD1, the table's D call, was not compared with the DNA. TRBV21-1 is noted as a pseudogene. The receptor was derived from a man aged 18 to 30 who received the YFV17D yellow fever vaccine. Sequencing used CD8+ T cells sorted from PBMCs, obtained 15 days after the yellow fever booster vaccination. The CDR3 protein is CASTNRDTSYEQYV. The CDR3 DNA follows: TGTGCCAGCACAAACCGGGACACCTCCTACGAGCAGTACGTC.